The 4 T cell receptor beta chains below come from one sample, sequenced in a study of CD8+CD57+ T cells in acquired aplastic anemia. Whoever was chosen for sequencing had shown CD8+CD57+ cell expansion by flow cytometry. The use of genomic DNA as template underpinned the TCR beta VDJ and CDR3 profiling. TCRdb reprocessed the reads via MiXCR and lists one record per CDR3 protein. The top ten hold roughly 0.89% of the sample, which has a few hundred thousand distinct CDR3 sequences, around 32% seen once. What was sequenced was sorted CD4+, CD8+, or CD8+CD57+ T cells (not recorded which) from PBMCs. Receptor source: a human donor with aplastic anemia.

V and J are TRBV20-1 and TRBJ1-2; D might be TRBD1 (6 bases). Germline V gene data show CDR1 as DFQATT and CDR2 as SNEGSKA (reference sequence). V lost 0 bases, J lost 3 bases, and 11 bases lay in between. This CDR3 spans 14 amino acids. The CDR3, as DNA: TGCAGTGCTAGAGATATGAGGACAGACTATGGCTACACCTTC. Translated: CSARDMRTDYGYTF.

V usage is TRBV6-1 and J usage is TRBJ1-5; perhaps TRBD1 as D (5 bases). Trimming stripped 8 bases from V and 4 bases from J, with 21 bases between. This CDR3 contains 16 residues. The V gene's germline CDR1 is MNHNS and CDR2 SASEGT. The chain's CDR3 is CASSRMAGAENQPQHF. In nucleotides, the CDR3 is TGTGCCAGCTCACGAATGGCTGGGGCAGAGAATCAGCCCCAGCATTTT.

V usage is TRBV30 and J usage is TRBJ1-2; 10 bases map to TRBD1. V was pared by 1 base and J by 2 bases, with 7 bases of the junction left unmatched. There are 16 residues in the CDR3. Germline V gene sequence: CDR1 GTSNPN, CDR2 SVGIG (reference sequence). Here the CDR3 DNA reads TGTGCCTGGAGTGCTTTCGGGACAGGGGCCAACTATGGCTACACCTTC. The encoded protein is CAWSAFGTGANYGYTF.

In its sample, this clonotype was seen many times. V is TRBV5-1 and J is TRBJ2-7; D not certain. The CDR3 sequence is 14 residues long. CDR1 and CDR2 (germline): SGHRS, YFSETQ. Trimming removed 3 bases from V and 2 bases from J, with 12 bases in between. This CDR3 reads CASSSKAGTYEQYF. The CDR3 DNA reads TGCGCCAGCAGCTCAAAGGCTGGCACCTACGAGCAGTACTTC.